The 27 T cell receptor beta chains presented below share a single source sample, sequenced in a study of tumor-infiltrating lymphocytes in primary liver carcinoma. Starting material of 450 to 550 ng total RNA yielded TCR beta cDNA via a constant-region primer. Slightly modified ARM-PCR, run as three nested multiplex PCR rounds, produced the TCR beta libraries. The two initial PCR rounds, nine to eleven cycles each, used TRBV1-TRBV30 forward and C-beta reverse primers. TCRdb passed the multiplex PCR reads through MiXCR, listing each CDR3 protein once. Here the sample spans around 190,000 distinct CDR3 sequences, 85% being singletons. From unsorted bulk tissue weighing about 20-32 mg, DNA and RNA were co-extracted. Sequenced sample: tumor tissue from primary liver carcinoma. Receptors were obtained from a man aged 35 to 55 with primary liver carcinoma and hepatitis B virus infection.

Remarks on this clonotype: A junction end diverges from the germline sequence, so it may reflect a read error. The rearrangement joins TRBV4-2 to TRBJ2-7; the D call may be TRBD1 or TRBD2 (5 bases each). CDR3 length: 14 residues. The germline gives CDR1 LGHNA, CDR2 YNFKEQ. As DNA, the CDR3 is TGTGCCAGCAACCAAGATCGAGGGGACCACGAGCAGTACTTC. This codes for CASNQDRGDHEQYF.

A word on this clonotype: One junction end disagrees with the germline gene, perhaps due to a read error. This chain uses TRBV11-1 with TRBJ2-7; 8 bases are a match to TRBD1. CDR3 length: 13 residues. Germline values: CDR1 SGHAT, CDR2 FQDESV (reference sequence). The CDR3 spells CTSSLGQGLEQYF. CDR3 DNA sequence: TGTACCAGCAGCTTAGGACAGGGCCTCGAGCAATACTTC. The variable domain in full, with the rest retrieved from reference TRBV11-1 and TRBJ2-7, is EAEVAQSPRYKITEKSQAVAFWCDPISGHATLYWYRQILGQGPELLVQFQDESVVDDSQLPKDRFSAERLKGVDSTLKIQPAELGDSAMYLCTSSLGQGLEQYFGPGTRLTVT.

Many counts were recorded for this clonotype. V is TRBV7-9 and J is TRBJ1-2; TRBD1 matches at 8 bases. Losses at the gene ends were 1 base for V and 4 bases for J; bases not matched to a gene: 5. Per germline, CDR1 SEHNR and CDR2 FQNEAQ (reference sequence). The CDR3 is 15 amino acids. DNA of the CDR3: TGTGCCAGCAGCTTAGGCCCAGGGGGCGCCTATGGCTACACCTTC. This sequence encodes CASSLGPGGAYGYTF.

This clonotype was seen once. The germline gene is not matched at one end of the junction; a read error may be the cause. The genes are TRBV5-1 and TRBJ2-1, with 9 nucleotides matching TRBD2. CDR1 and CDR2 (germline): SGHRS, YFSETQ. The CDR3 has 16 residues. CDR3 residues: CASSLVAGVTYNEHLF. CDR3 sequence (DNA): TGCGCCAGCAGCTTGGTAGCGGGAGTTACCTACAATGAGCACTTATTC.

In regard to this clonotype: One end of the junction varies from germline; a read error may be responsible. V and J are TRBV29-1 and TRBJ1-2, with D perhaps TRBD1 (5 bases). Germline V gives CDR1 SQVTM, CDR2 ANQGSEA. CDR3 size: 12 residues. Written as DNA, the CDR3 is TGCAGCTTTGAGTGGGACCTCTATGACTACACCTTC. It yields the protein CSFEWDLYDYTF. Full variable domain (outside the CDR3, taken from reference TRBV29-1 and TRBJ1-2): SAVISQKPSRDICQRGTSLTIQCQVDSQVTMMFWYRQQPGQSLTLIATANQGSEATYESGFVIDKFPISRPNLTFSTLTVSNMSPEDSSIYLCSFEWDLYDYTFGSGTRLTVV.

With respect to this clonotype: It is likely a read error, because the conserved phenylalanine at the end of the CDR3 is missing. The rearrangement uses TRBV29-1 and TRBJ2-1; TRBD2 matches 8 bases. J lost 9 bases, V lost 6 bases, and 13 bases had no gene match. The CDR3 totals 14 residues. Looked up from germline, CDR1 is SQVTM and CDR2 is ANQGSEA. Here the CDR3 reads CSVGTGGPRREQFS. Here the CDR3 DNA reads TGCAGCGTCGGAACGGGAGGGCCGCGGCGTGAGCAGTTCTCC.

Worth noting for this clonotype: At one boundary the junction diverges from the germline segment, which might be a read error. This sequence joins TRBV6-6 and TRBJ1-2; D is perhaps TRBD1 (6 bases). The CDR3 has 14 residues. Germline lookup yields CDR1 MNHNY and CDR2 SVGAGI (reference sequence). The CDR3 coding sequence is TGTGGCAGCGGAAAACCGGACAGCTTCTATGGCTACACCTTC. It codes for CGSGKPDSFYGYTF.

The table lists this clonotype with many counts. The chain uses TRBV6-5 and TRBJ1-5, with a possible D match to TRBD1 (6 bases). The germline CDR1 and CDR2 sequences are MNHEY and SVGAGI. This CDR3 is built from 14 residues. The V end lost 0 bases, the J end lost 4 bases, and 7 bases lay between the germline ends. CDR3 region: CASSYSGQNQPQHF. DNA of the CDR3: TGTGCCAGCAGTTACTCGGGACAAAATCAGCCCCAGCATTTT.

Notes on this clonotype: An end of the junction differs from the germline gene, which may be a read error. The DNA of the CDR3 is TGCGCCAGTAGCCTGGGGGACAGGGCTAATTCCGAGTGCTTC. Translating it yields CASSLGDRANSECF. This chain connects TRBV5-1 to TRBJ2-4; 9 nucleotides line up with TRBD1. Germline V lookup: CDR1 SGHRS, CDR2 YFSETQ. This CDR3 has 14 residues.

As regards this clonotype: Its ends do not fully match the called genes, so a read error is possible. The chain couples TRBV4-3 to TRBJ2-4, with D possibly being TRBD2 (6 bases). Germline lookup yields CDR1 LGHNA and CDR2 YSLEER. The CDR3 sequence is 13 residues long. The CDR3 DNA is TGCGCCATCAGCCAAAAGGAGGGCAGTATTCAGTACTTC. Translation gives CAISQKEGSIQYF.

Regarding this clonotype: The junction departs from the called germline gene at one end, perhaps through a read error. This rearrangement joins TRBV6-1 to TRBJ2-1, with 7 positions matching TRBD2. This CDR3 comprises 15 residues. CDR1 and CDR2 from the germline V gene are MNHNS and SASEGT. CDR3 sequence (DNA): TGTGCCAGTAGTGAAGAAGCGGGACGATACAATGTGCAGTTCTTC. Translating gives CASSEEAGRYNVQFF.

In the case of this clonotype: Likely a read error: the CDR3 ends without its conserved phenylalanine or tryptophan. The limits of the CDR3 on the DNA are not certain, so only TCRdb's listed CDR3 is given. The J gene is TRBJ2-7, the V gene TRBV11-3; the D segment call TRBD2 is taken from the table without a DNA check. From its first to its last residue, the CDR3 has 12 amino acids. Germline V gene lookup returns CDR1 SGHNT and CDR2 YENEEA. The CDR3 region is CASSSQCGEQYL.

The rearrangement links TRBV5-4 to TRBJ2-3, with D uncertain. From germline, CDR1 is SGHNT and CDR2 YYREEE (reference sequence). CDR3 length equals 13 residues. V was clipped by 4 bases and J by 2 bases, with 8 bases between them. The CDR3 protein is CASSMWNTDTQYF. The CDR3 bases are TGTGCCAGCAGCATGTGGAACACAGATACGCAGTATTTT.

Turning to this clonotype: The junction departs from the called germline gene at one end, perhaps through a read error. The chain couples TRBV6-6 to TRBJ1-1, with 9 bases lining up with TRBD1. The CDR3 spans 13 residues. Per the germline V gene, CDR1 is MNHNY and CDR2 is SVGAGI (reference sequence). CDR3 residues: CASRTGGTNEASF. The CDR3 nucleotides read TGTGCCAGCAGGACAGGGGGGACTAATGAAGCTTCCTTT.

About this clonotype itself: One end of the junction fails to match germline, which may point to a read error. V gene TRBV12-3 or TRBV12-4 combines with J gene TRBJ1-5; D is unresolved. CDR3 length equals 12 residues. CDR3 protein: CPSSAETGPQHF. CDR3 coding DNA: TGTCCCAGCAGCGCCGAAACCGGGCCCCAACATTTT.

The chain couples TRBV9 to TRBJ1-2; tentative D call: TRBD1 (5 bases). CDR1 and CDR2 from the germline V gene are SGDLS and YYNGEE. With 6 bases removed from V and 5 bases from J, the gap between germline ends came to 17 bases. This CDR3 region has 14 residues. CDR3 protein: CASNPGGARYGYTF. CDR3 bases: TGTGCCAGCAACCCAGGCGGGGCAAGGTATGGCTACACCTTC.

V and J are TRBV29-1 and TRBJ2-3; TRBD1 might be the D (6 bases). Trimming removed 3 bases at V and 5 bases at J, with 18 bases between. The CDR3 loop spans 15 amino acids. Per the germline V gene, CDR1 is SQVTM and CDR2 is ANQGSEA. The CDR3 region has the DNA TGCAGCGTTGAGGGGGCCCCGGGAATTATAGATACGCAGTATTTT. Protein sequence: CSVEGAPGIIDTQYF.

Worth noting for this clonotype: The junction and the germline gene differ at one end; a read error may be behind it. The chain couples TRBV7-8 to TRBJ2-7; 7 bases line up with TRBD1. The CDR3 is made up of 15 amino acids. Germline CDR1 and CDR2: SGHVS and FQNEAQ. The CDR3 protein is CTSSSYDRGPYEQYF. The CDR3, as DNA: TGTACCAGCAGCTCTTATGATAGGGGGCCCTACGAGCAGTACTTC.

This clonotype was detected a few times. A much larger clone is a single base away; this may be a read error. The chain combines TRBV29-1 with TRBJ2-3; D remains ambiguous. Trimming removed 8 bases at V and 2 bases at J, with 11 bases between. There are 12 residues in the CDR3. CDR1 is SQVTM, CDR2 ANQGSEA, per germline. The chain's CDR3 is CSTQWVTDTQYF. The CDR3 nucleotides are TGCAGCACCCAGTGGGTCACAGATACGCAGTATTTT.

Remarks on this clonotype: A read error may account for a junction end that differs from germline. This chain joins TRBV14 and TRBJ2-5; D possibly corresponds to TRBD2 (5 bases). The CDR3 length is 15 residues. Per the germline V gene, CDR1 is SGHDN and CDR2 is FVKESK. The chain's CDR3 is CASRQDGGYQETQYF. Here the CDR3 DNA reads TGTGCCAGCAGACAAGATGGCGGGTACCAAGAGACCCAGTACTTC.

V gene TRBV12-3 or TRBV12-4 combines with J gene TRBJ2-1; no definite D call. This CDR3 has 15 amino acids. Trimming removed 8 bases from V and 8 bases from J, with 22 bases in between. Written as DNA, the CDR3 is TGTGCCAGCCAACCGAACAGACAAACTTACCATGAGCAGTTCTTC. Residues: CASQPNRQTYHEQFF.

This clonotype has only one observation. Because it lacks the conserved phenylalanine or tryptophan at the end, this CDR3 is likely a read error. V is TRBV12-3 or TRBV12-4 and J is TRBJ2-5, with a possible D match to TRBD1 (5 bases). The V and J ends lost 7 bases and 4 bases respectively, with 13 bases between them. The CDR3 is made up of 13 amino acids. The CDR3 DNA follows: TGTGCCAGCAATTTGAGCAGGGTAGAGACCCAGTACCTC. It translates to CASNLSRVETQYL.

With regard to this clonotype: Likely a read error: the CDR3 ends without its conserved phenylalanine or tryptophan. J is TRBJ1-6 and V is TRBV5-6; maybe TRBD1 (5 bases). The CDR3 contains 16 residues. Germline V lookup: CDR1 SGHDT, CDR2 YYEEEE. CDR3 bases: TGTGCCAGCAGTTTGGAGCAGGGATTGAATAATTCACCCCTCCACTCT. Protein: CASSLEQGLNNSPLHS.

As regards this clonotype: Its ends do not fully match the called genes, so a read error is possible. V gene TRBV29-1 combines with J gene TRBJ1-3; D is perhaps TRBD1 (5 bases). The V gene's germline CDR1 is SQVTM and CDR2 ANQGSEA. The CDR3 runs to 17 residues. Written as DNA, the CDR3 is TGCAGCGTTGAAGATCGGGCGGGACGGTACTCTGGAAACACCATGTATTTT. Translation gives CSVEDRAGRYSGNTMYF.

In the case of this clonotype: The junction departs from germline at one end; a sequencing error may be responsible. The rearrangement joins TRBV29-1 to TRBJ1-6; D remains unclear. This CDR3 region has 12 residues. Germline V CDR1 and CDR2: SQVTM, ANQGSEA. CDR3 bases: TGCAGCGTTGCTCAATATAATTCACTCCTCCACTTT. Amino acid sequence: CSVAQYNSLLHF. The variable domain in full, with the rest retrieved from reference TRBV29-1 and TRBJ1-6, is SAVISQKPSRDICQRGTSLTIQCQVDSQVTMMFWYRQQPGQSLTLIATANQGSEATYESGFVIDKFPISRPNLTFSTLTVSNMSPEDSSIYLCSVAQYNSLLHFGNGTRLTVT.

The chain recombines TRBV29-1 with TRBJ2-2; 9 bases are shared with TRBD1. The CDR3 is made up of 13 amino acids. With V trimmed by 8 bases and J by 11 bases, 12 bases remained unmatched. Germline CDR1 is SQVTM and CDR2 is ANQGSEA. CDR3 sequence (DNA): TGCAGCACCAAGACAGGGGGGAGCGGTGAGCTGTTTTTT. Translated, it gives CSTKTGGSGELFF.

The genes are TRBV11-2 and TRBJ2-6; D gene unclear. The V and J ends lost 6 bases and 2 bases respectively, with 11 bases between them. This CDR3 has 15 amino acids. Germline loops: CDR1 SGHAT, CDR2 FQNNGV. CDR3 bases: TGTGCCAGCAGTTTATACCGGGCTGGGGCCAACGTCCTGACTTTC. Amino acids: CASSLYRAGANVLTF.